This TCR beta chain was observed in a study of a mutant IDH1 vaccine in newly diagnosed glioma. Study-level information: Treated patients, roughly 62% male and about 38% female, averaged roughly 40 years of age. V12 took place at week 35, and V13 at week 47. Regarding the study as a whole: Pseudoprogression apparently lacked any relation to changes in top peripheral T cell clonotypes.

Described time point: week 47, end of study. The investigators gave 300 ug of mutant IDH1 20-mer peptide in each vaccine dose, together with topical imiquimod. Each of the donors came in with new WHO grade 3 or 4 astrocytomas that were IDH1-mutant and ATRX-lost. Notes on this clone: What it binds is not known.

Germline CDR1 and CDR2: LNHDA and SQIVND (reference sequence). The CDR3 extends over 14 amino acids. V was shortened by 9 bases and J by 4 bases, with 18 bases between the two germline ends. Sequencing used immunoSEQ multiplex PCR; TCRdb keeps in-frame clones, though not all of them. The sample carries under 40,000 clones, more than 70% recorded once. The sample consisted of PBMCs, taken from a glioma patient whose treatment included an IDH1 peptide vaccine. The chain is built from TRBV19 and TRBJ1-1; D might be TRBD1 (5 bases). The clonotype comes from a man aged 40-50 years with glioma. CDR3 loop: CASAWSGAGTEAFF. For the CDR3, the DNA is TGTGCCAGCGCTTGGTCTGGGGCGGGCACTGAAGCTTTCTTT.